This note documents a single T cell receptor (beta chain) sequence. The antigen is not known. Germline-derived CDR1 and CDR2 are MNHEY and SMNVEV (reference sequence). V lost 2 bases and J lost 8; bases outside the gene matches: 3. The CDR3 runs 13 residues. This specimen comes from a study of blood T cells in healthy people across ages. Study observations and caveats: Donor CMV infection status was unknown, possibly confounding age-related changes in expanded clonotypes. Diversity was higher, and naive CD4+ cells more numerous, in long-lived donors than in aged donors.

Then a second PCR, running roughly 6 to 11 cycles, was carried out with a sample-barcoded 5' primer and a J-beta primer mix. Every individual sample yielded 2.5 million or more paired-end reads (each containing CDR3). TCRdb called the 5' RACE reads again in MiXCR, with one record for every CDR3 protein. Altogether 700,000 to 900,000 distinct CDR3 sequences are present, 50% to 65% being singletons, with the ten largest covering roughly 40%. Drawn from each donor were roughly 10 milliliters of peripheral blood. V and J are TRBV27 and TRBJ2-1, with 7 bases lining up with TRBD2. Material for sequencing was blood. The clonotype originates from an elderly man in good health. CDR3 region: CASSLRAGDEQFF. DNA for the CDR3: TGTGCCAGCAGTTTAAGGGCGGGGGATGAGCAGTTCTTC.